This passage covers 23 T cell receptor beta chains from one sample sequenced in a study of T cell responses to AZD1222 COVID-19 vaccine. Some clones are missing from TCRdb's copy, which holds only in-frame ones; the method was immunoSEQ multiplex PCR. The sample has some 100,000 clones; over 80% are singletons. This specimen was peripheral blood, taken on day 0 of AZD1222 vaccination. All receptors come from an adult in good health.

This clone was detected once. The V and J genes are TRBV5-4 and TRBJ1-2; 7 bases fit TRBD1. This CDR3 spans 13 amino acids. Looked up from germline, CDR1 is SGHNT and CDR2 is YYREEE (reference sequence). The junction had 5 bases not matched to a gene; V was cut back by 1 base and J by 8 bases. CDR3 sequence reads: CASSLPRGDGYTF. CDR3 nucleotides: TGTGCCAGCAGCTTGCCCAGGGGGGACGGCTACACCTTC.

Here the CDR3 reads CASSLSGANYGYTF. The CDR3 region has the DNA TGCGCCAGCAGCTTATCAGGGGCGAACTATGGCTACACCTTC. The chain links TRBV5-1 to TRBJ1-2; D possibly corresponds to TRBD1 (6 bases). The V gene's germline CDR1 is SGHRS and CDR2 YFSETQ. The CDR3 sequence is 14 residues long. With 2 bases removed from V and 2 bases from J, the gap between germline ends came to 10 bases. Full variable domain (remainder filled in from reference TRBV5-1 and TRBJ1-2): KAGVTQTPRYLIKTRGQQVTLSCSPISGHRSVSWYQQTPGQGLQFLFEYFSETQRNKGNFPGRFSGRQFSNSRSEMNVSTLELGDSALYLCASSLSGANYGYTFGSGTRLTVV.

The rearrangement joins TRBV7-2 to TRBJ1-4, with no clear D. V dropped 5 bases and J dropped 5 bases, with 12 bases sitting between them. The length of the CDR3 is 14 residues. In germline, CDR1 is SGHTA, CDR2 FQGNSA. The CDR3 DNA is TGTGCCAGCAGCCTCCGGGCCCTAAATGAAAAACTGTTTTTT. Encoded protein: CASSLRALNEKLFF.

This chain uses TRBV3-1 (or the pseudogene TRBV3-2) with TRBJ1-4; D is unresolved. This CDR3 spans 15 amino acids. Germline CDR1 and CDR2: LGHDT and YNNKEL (reference sequence). V lost 4 bases to trimming and J lost 0 bases, with 9 bases between them. CDR3 DNA sequence: TGTGCCAGCAGCCCGTATTCTGCAACTAATGAAAAACTGTTTTTT. Encoded protein: CASSPYSATNEKLFF.

This clone appeared a few times. Here the CDR3 reads CSAIGVNTQYF. CDR3 nucleotide sequence: TGCAGTGCTATTGGGGTAAATACGCAGTATTTT. The chain links TRBV20-1 to TRBJ2-3, with D unresolved. V was clipped by 4 bases and J by 7 bases, with 9 bases between them. Per the germline V gene, CDR1 is DFQATT and CDR2 is SNEGSKA (reference sequence). The CDR3 is 11 residues long.

The V and J genes are TRBV7-9 and TRBJ1-4, with D possibly TRBD1 on 6 matching bases. The V end lost 4 bases, the J end lost 6 bases, and 12 bases lay between the germline ends. Germline V CDR1 and CDR2: SEHNR, FQNEAQ (reference sequence). This CDR3 spans 14 amino acids. As DNA, the CDR3 is TGTGCCAGCAGCTCAGGGGAGTGGGATGAAAAACTGTTTTTT. Encoded protein: CASSSGEWDEKLFF.

This chain uses TRBV6-2 or TRBV6-3 with TRBJ1-2, with 7 bases identical to TRBD1. V lost 6 bases and J lost 7; bases outside the gene matches: 14. Germline assignment: CDR1 MNHEY and CDR2 SVGEGT. The CDR3 length is 15 residues. Here the CDR3 DNA reads TGTGCCAGCAGCCAAACCGGCGGACAGGCGGGTGGCTACACCTTC. Protein sequence: CASSQTGGQAGGYTF.

As to this clone: Other DNA sequences within the sample encode an identical CDR3. The chain links TRBV7-9 to TRBJ1-1; D call uncertain. Trimming took 5 bases from V and 5 from J, leaving 9 bases between them. Looked up from germline, CDR1 is SEHNR and CDR2 is FQNEAQ (reference sequence). The CDR3 is 12 amino acids. CDR3 sequence (DNA): TGTGCCAGCAGCCCTGGACGGACTGAAGCTTTCTTT. This encodes CASSPGRTEAFF.

This clone appeared a few times. The gene calls are TRBV6-5 and TRBJ1-6; D not certain. Germline V gives CDR1 MNHEY, CDR2 SVGAGI. Trimming left V 6 bases short and J 9 bases short, with 9 bases between. The CDR3 totals 12 residues. CDR3 protein: CASRKGSSPLHF. The CDR3 DNA reads as TGTGCCAGCAGAAAGGGTAGTTCACCCCTCCACTTT.

The chain uses TRBV5-8 and TRBJ1-5, with 8 bases that match TRBD1. Trimming took 0 bases from V and 9 from J; bases not matched to a gene: 5. The CDR3 is 14 residues long. Germline-derived CDR1 and CDR2 are SGHTS and YDEGEE. Written as DNA, the CDR3 is TGTGCCAGCAGCTTGGGACAGGGGTGGTCGCCCCAGCATTTT. This gives the protein CASSLGQGWSPQHF.

V is TRBV3-1 (or the pseudogene TRBV3-2) and J is TRBJ1-1, with 8 bases lining up with TRBD1. CDR1 is LGHDT and CDR2 is YNNKEL in the germline V gene (reference sequence). The CDR3 totals 17 residues. V shed 0 bases and J 3 bases; nucleotides not matched to a gene: 9. The CDR3 sequence is CASSQDKAGGLDTEAFF. The CDR3, as DNA: TGTGCCAGCAGCCAAGATAAGGCAGGGGGCTTGGACACTGAAGCTTTCTTT.

The V and J genes are TRBV4-1 and TRBJ1-1; D is unresolved. V was cut by 1 base and J by 11 bases, with 32 bases left in between. The CDR3 totals 19 residues. CDR1 MGHRA and CDR2 YSYEKL come from the germline V gene. CDR3 loop: CASSQGIFSGGNTDLGAFF. CDR3 coding DNA: TGCGCCAGCAGCCAAGGGATTTTTAGCGGAGGGAACACCGATTTAGGGGCTTTCTTT.

CDR3 protein: CAWSGGTAYSNQPQHF. The CDR3 DNA reads TGTGCCTGGAGTGGGGGTACAGCTTATAGCAATCAGCCCCAGCATTTT. This chain connects TRBV30 to TRBJ1-5; D is unclear. Trimming cost V 1 base and J 0 bases, with 13 bases left between them. This CDR3 has 16 residues. Germline CDR1 is GTSNPN and CDR2 is SVGIG (reference sequence).

The rearrangement joins TRBV19 to TRBJ2-2; TRBD2 matches at 7 bases. CDR3 length: 16 residues. Looked up from germline, CDR1 is LNHDA and CDR2 is SQIVND (reference sequence). Trimming cost V 3 bases and J 0 bases; bases outside gene matches: 4. CDR3 loop: CASSILGGSNTGELFF. CDR3 coding DNA: TGTGCCAGTAGTATCCTCGGGGGGTCGAACACCGGGGAGCTGTTTTTT.

This clone has more than one count but fewer than ten. CDR3 protein: CASSLESHTGFQETQYF. CDR3 nucleotides: TGTGCCAGCAGCTTAGAAAGCCACACAGGATTCCAAGAGACCCAGTACTTC. The chain recombines TRBV7-9 with TRBJ2-5; D is perhaps TRBD1 (5 bases). The CDR3 loop spans 17 amino acids. The germline V and J ends were trimmed by 1 base and 1 base, with 16 bases remaining between them. The germline CDR1 and CDR2 sequences are SEHNR and FQNEAQ (reference sequence).

The chain couples TRBV7-9 to TRBJ1-2; TRBD1 might be the D (5 bases). Germline CDR1 and CDR2: SEHNR and FQNEAQ (reference sequence). V was shortened by 7 bases and J by 7 bases, with 13 bases between the two germline ends. The length of the CDR3 is 12 residues. This CDR3 reads CASISGGSGYTF. The CDR3 DNA follows: TGTGCCAGCATCTCGGGGGGTTCTGGCTACACCTTC.

V gene TRBV7-2 combines with J gene TRBJ2-4; perhaps TRBD1 as D (7 bases). CDR3 length: 15 amino acids. Trimming left V 5 bases short and J 7 bases short, with 18 bases between. Germline assignment: CDR1 SGHTA and CDR2 FQGNSA. CDR3 nucleotides: TGTGCCAGCAGCAAGGGACAGCCGGGAGAGAACATTCAGTACTTC. Translation: CASSKGQPGENIQYF.

This clone was seen just once. V usage is TRBV6-5 and J usage is TRBJ2-2; 10 nucleotides align to TRBD2. The CDR3 is 15 residues long. Germline-derived CDR1 and CDR2 are MNHEY and SVGAGI. V lost 6 bases and J lost 3; bases outside the gene matches: 4. The CDR3 is CASRLLAGDTGELFF. CDR3 coding DNA: TGTGCCAGCAGGCTTCTAGCGGGAGACACCGGGGAGCTGTTTTTT.

The rearrangement joins TRBV27 to TRBJ2-1; D is undetermined. Between the trimmed V and J ends, which lost 3 bases and 9 bases, there was a span of 9 bases. Germline CDR1 is MNHEY and CDR2 is SMNVEV (reference sequence). The CDR3 sequence is 12 residues long. This CDR3 is CASSLKGTEQFF. In nucleotides, the CDR3 is TGTGCCAGCAGTTTGAAGGGAACTGAGCAGTTCTTC.

The gene calls are TRBV29-1 and TRBJ1-2; D gene ambiguous. CDR1 and CDR2 from the germline V gene are SQVTM and ANQGSEA. The CDR3 is 12 amino acids. Trimming removed 5 bases from V and 4 bases from J, with 11 bases in between. DNA of the CDR3: TGCAGCGTTCGGATATGGGGCTATGGCTACACCTTC. Its translation is CSVRIWGYGYTF.

The V gene is TRBV18, the J gene TRBJ1-2; D gene ambiguous. Germline lookup yields CDR1 KGHSH and CDR2 LQKENI. This CDR3 contains 18 residues. Trimming left V 3 bases short and J 0 bases short, with 20 bases between. This CDR3 reads CASSPLSAKYETNYGYTF. The CDR3 nucleotides are TGTGCCAGCTCACCCCTTTCGGCCAAATACGAAACTAACTATGGCTACACCTTC.

The chain is built from TRBV5-4 and TRBJ2-1, with TRBD1 identical over 10 bases. CDR1 SGHNT and CDR2 YYREEE come from the germline V gene (reference sequence). Trimming cost V 4 bases and J 7 bases; bases outside gene matches: 2. This CDR3 region has 13 residues. The CDR3 DNA follows: TGTGCCAGCAGCAAGGGACAGGGGAATGAGCAGTTCTTC. This encodes CASSKGQGNEQFF.

The chain employs TRBV6-2 or TRBV6-3 and TRBJ2-1; 9 nucleotides line up with TRBD1. The CDR3 is 15 residues long. V lost 5 bases, J lost 4 bases, and 6 bases stayed unmatched. In germline, CDR1 is MNHEY, CDR2 SVGEGT. CDR3 protein: CASSQQGARYNEQFF. The CDR3 DNA is TGTGCCAGCAGTCAACAGGGGGCGAGGTACAATGAGCAGTTCTTC.